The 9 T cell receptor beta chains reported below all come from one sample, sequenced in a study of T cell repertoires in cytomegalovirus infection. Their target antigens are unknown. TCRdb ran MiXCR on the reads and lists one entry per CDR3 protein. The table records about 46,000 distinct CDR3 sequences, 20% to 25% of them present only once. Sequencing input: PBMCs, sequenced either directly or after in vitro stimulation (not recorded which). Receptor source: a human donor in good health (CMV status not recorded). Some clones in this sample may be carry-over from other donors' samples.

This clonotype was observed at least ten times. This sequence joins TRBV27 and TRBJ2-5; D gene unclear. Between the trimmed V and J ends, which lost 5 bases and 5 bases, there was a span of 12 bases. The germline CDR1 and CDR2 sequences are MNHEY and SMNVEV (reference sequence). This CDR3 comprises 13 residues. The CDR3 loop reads CASSRFTGETQYF. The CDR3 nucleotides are TGTGCCAGCAGTAGGTTCACCGGGGAGACCCAGTACTTC.

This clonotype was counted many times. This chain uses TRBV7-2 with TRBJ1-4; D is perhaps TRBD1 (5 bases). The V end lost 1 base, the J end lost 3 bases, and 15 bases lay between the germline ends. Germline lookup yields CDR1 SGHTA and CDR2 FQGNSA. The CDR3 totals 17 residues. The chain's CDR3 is CASSLGLRLGANEKLFF. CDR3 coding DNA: TGTGCCAGCAGCTTAGGACTGAGGTTGGGGGCTAATGAAAAACTGTTTTTT.

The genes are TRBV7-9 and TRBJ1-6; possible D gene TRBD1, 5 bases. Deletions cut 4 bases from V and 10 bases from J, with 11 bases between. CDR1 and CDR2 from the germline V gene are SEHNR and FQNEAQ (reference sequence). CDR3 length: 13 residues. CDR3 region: CASSSREGSPLHF. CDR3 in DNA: TGTGCCAGCAGCTCCAGGGAGGGCTCACCCCTCCACTTT.

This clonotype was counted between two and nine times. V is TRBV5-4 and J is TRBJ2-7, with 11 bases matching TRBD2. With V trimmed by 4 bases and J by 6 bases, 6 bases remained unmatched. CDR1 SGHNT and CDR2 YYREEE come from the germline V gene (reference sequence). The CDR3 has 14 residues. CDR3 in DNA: TGTGCCAGCAGCCTGGGAGGGACTAGCGGCGAGCAGTACTTC. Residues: CASSLGGTSGEQYF.

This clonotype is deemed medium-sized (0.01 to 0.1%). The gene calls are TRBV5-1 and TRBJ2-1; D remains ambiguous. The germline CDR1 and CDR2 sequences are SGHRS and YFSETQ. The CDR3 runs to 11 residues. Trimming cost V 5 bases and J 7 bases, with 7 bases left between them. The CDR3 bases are TGCGCCAGCAGTGTCGGTAATGAGCAGTTCTTC. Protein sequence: CASSVGNEQFF.

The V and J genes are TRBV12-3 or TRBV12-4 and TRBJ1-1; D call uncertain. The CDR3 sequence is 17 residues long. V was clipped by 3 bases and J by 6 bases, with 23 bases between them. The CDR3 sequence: CASSFPRKGFNGAEAFF. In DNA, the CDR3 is TGTGCCAGCAGTTTCCCTCGGAAGGGCTTTAATGGGGCTGAAGCTTTCTTT.

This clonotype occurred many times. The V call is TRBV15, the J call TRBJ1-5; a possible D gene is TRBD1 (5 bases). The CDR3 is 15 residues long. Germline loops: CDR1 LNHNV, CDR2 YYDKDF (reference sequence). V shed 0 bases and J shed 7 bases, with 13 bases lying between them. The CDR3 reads CATSRDNDRGQPQHF. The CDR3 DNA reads TGTGCCACCAGCAGAGATAACGACAGAGGGCAGCCCCAGCATTTT.

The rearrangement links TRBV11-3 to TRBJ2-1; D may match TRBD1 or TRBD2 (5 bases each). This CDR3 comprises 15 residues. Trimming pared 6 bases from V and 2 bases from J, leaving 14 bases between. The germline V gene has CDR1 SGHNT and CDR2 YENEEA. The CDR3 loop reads CASSWGRDPYNEQFF. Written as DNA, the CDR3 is TGTGCCAGCAGTTGGGGACGAGACCCCTACAATGAGCAGTTCTTC.

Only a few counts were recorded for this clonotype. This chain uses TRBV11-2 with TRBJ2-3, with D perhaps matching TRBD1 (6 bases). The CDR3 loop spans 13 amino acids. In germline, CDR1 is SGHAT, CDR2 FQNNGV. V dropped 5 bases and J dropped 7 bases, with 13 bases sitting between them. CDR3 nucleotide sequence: TGTGCCAGCAGCCACCCAGGGGCCTATACGCAGTATTTT. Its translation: CASSHPGAYTQYF. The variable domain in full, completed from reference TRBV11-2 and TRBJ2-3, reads EAGVAQSPRYKIIEKRQSVAFWCNPISGHATLYWYQQILGQGPKLLIQFQNNGVVDDSQLPKDRFSAERLKGVDSTLKIQPAKLEDSAVYLCASSHPGAYTQYFGPGTRLTVL.